This T cell receptor beta chain was sequenced in a study of early stage breast cancer tumors. Study overall: About 80% of the 16 invasive tumors were ER+, PR+ and HER2-.

Whole-study findings and limits: Bulk DNA sequencing of unsorted cells missed chain pairing and markers.

V lost 7 bases to trimming and J lost 4 bases; unmatched junction nucleotides: 8. The CDR3 consists of 15 residues. The germline gives CDR1 SNHLY, CDR2 FYNNEI. Repertoires were generated with immunoSEQ multiplex PCR, while TCRdb's copy carries only in-frame clones and drops some. The profile shows around 10,000 clones, 71% of them singletons. Details on this clone: Antigen unknown.

This TCR derives from a person aged 60 to 70 with breast cancer. The chain carries TRBV2 and TRBJ1-1; TRBD1 matches at 11 bases. Sequenced sample: normal breast tissue next to the tumor. DNA for the CDR3: TGTGCCAGCAAACCGGACAGGGGGCAGGCCACTGAAGCTTTCTTT. Protein sequence: CASKPDRGQATEAFF.